Listed below are T cell receptor beta chains from one sample, sequenced in a study of blood T cell repertoires in COVID-19. The data were produced by immunoSEQ multiplex PCR, yet TCRdb's version contains in-frame clones alone and is incomplete. Of approximately 250,000 clones listed, 88% are singletons. The source material was PBMCs or T cells enriched from blood (not recorded which). The receptors stem from a woman in her thirties or forties with acute COVID-19. Each CDR3 is given with its conserved first and last residue. Rows may omit the clone size; those that give it use once, few, many or a size class.

CDR3 protein,J gene,clone size,V gene
CASSLGLDGYTF,TRBJ1-2,NA,TRBV11-3
CTSSQGRFKNTEAFF,TRBJ1-1,NA,TRBV1
CASSFSPKETQYF,TRBJ2-5,once,TRBV7-2
CATEDRGTEAFF,TRBJ1-1,NA,TRBV10-3
CASRRTTLAGGRTGELFF,TRBJ2-2,NA,TRBV19
CASSLAGTFATDTQYF,TRBJ2-3,NA,TRBV5-1
CAWSVTGEKLFF,TRBJ1-4,NA,TRBV30
CASGTGNQPQHF,TRBJ1-5,NA,TRBV28
CAWTTTGGRTEAFF,TRBJ1-1,few,TRBV30
CASSFDRGNEAFF,TRBJ1-1,NA,TRBV7-8
CASSRDPGQGPIPTPQETQYF,TRBJ2-5,NA,TRBV21-1
CASNPGFSKNIQYF,TRBJ2-4,NA,TRBV19
CASSIGGEGKGETQYF,TRBJ2-5,NA,TRBV19
CASSPHMVTGELFF,TRBJ2-2,NA,TRBV19